A selection of T cell receptor beta chains follows, all from one sample in a study of Graves' ophthalmopathy and Graves' hyperthyroidism. TCRdb reprocessed the multiplex PCR reads via MiXCR and lists one record per CDR3 protein. The data show approximately 380,000 distinct CDR3 sequences, roughly 21% seen once. Sequences were obtained from peripheral blood. Receptor source: a woman younger than 35 with stable Graves' hyperthyroidism. Each CDR3 is given with its conserved first and last residue. A D gene is named only where the DNA matches it firmly. Clone size is not always given. Where it is, it says once, few, many or a class for expanded clones.

J: TRBJ1-1; V: TRBV5-4; D: TRBD1; size: many; CDR3: CASSSGQLMNTEAFF; DNA: TGTGCCAGCAGCTCGGGACAGCTGATGAACACTGAAGCTTTCTTT
J: TRBJ2-2; V: TRBV9; D: TRBD1; size: many; CDR3: CASSVVGAGGKTGELFF; DNA: TGTGCCAGCAGCGTAGTCGGAGCAGGGGGCAAAACCGGGGAGCTGTTTTTT
J: TRBJ2-5; V: TRBV7-3; D: -; size: many; CDR3: CASSFGRAHGQETQYF; DNA: TGTGCCAGCAGCTTTGGACGAGCCCACGGCCAAGAGACCCAGTACTTC
J: TRBJ1-2; V: TRBV18; D: -; size: many; CDR3: CASSPRDWGYTF; DNA: TGTGCCAGCTCACCCCGGGACTGGGGCTACACCTTC
J: TRBJ2-2; V: TRBV2; D: TRBD2; size: many; CDR3: CASSFRGLAGRRAGELFF; DNA: TGTGCCAGCAGTTTTCGAGGTCTAGCGGGACGACGGGCCGGGGAGCTGTTTTTT
J: TRBJ1-2; V: TRBV6-1; D: -; size: many; CDR3: CASSTPGRGYTF; DNA: TGTGCCAGCAGCACCCCAGGGAGAGGCTACACCTTC
J: TRBJ2-4; V: TRBV7-2; D: TRBD2; size: few; CDR3: CASSLGGLASIQYF; DNA: TGTGCCAGCAGCTTAGGCGGACTAGCCTCCATTCAGTACTTC
J: TRBJ2-7; V: TRBV5-1; D: -; size: many; CDR3: CASSPQGHEQYF; DNA: TGCGCCAGCAGCCCCCAGGGCCACGAGCAGTACTTC
J: TRBJ2-5; V: TRBV11-2; D: -; size: many; CDR3: CASSFGLGAETQYF; DNA: TGTGCCAGCAGCTTCGGGCTAGGAGCGGAGACCCAGTACTTC
J: TRBJ2-2; V: TRBV10-1; D: -; size: -; CDR3: CASSAGANTGELFF; DNA: TGCGCCAGCAGTGCGGGCGCGAACACCGGGGAGCTGTTTTTT
J: TRBJ1-5; V: TRBV6-1; D: -; size: -; CDR3: CASSEVGGRDQPQHF; DNA: TGTGCCAGCAGTGAAGTGGGGGGGCGGGATCAGCCCCAGCATTTT
J: TRBJ2-7; V: TRBV20-1; D: TRBD2; size: many; CDR3: CSANPGPREPYEQYF; DNA: TGCAGTGCTAACCCCGGCCCGCGGGAGCCGTACGAGCAGTACTTC
J: TRBJ2-2; V: TRBV20-1; D: -; size: many; CDR3: CSARGNLDTGELFF; DNA: TGCAGTGCTAGGGGGAACCTTGACACCGGGGAGCTGTTTTTT
J: TRBJ1-1; V: TRBV28; D: -; size: many; CDR3: CATPSRVKNTEAFF; DNA: TGTGCCACCCCCTCGAGGGTCAAGAACACTGAAGCTTTCTTT
J: TRBJ1-1; V: TRBV2; D: -; size: many; CDR3: CASSAGAAFF; DNA: TGTGCCAGCAGTGCAGGTGCAGCTTTCTTT
J: TRBJ1-5; V: TRBV2; D: -; size: -; CDR3: CASSPPGSDQPQHF; DNA: TGTGCCAGCAGTCCCCCTGGGTCGGATCAGCCCCAGCATTTT
J: TRBJ1-3; V: TRBV7-9; D: -; size: many; CDR3: CASSPIGWTGNTIYF; DNA: TGTGCCAGCAGCCCCATTGGGTGGACTGGAAACACCATATATTTT
J: TRBJ1-5; V: TRBV12-3/TRBV12-4; D: -; size: many; CDR3: CASSPNHWPQHF; DNA: TGTGCCAGCAGTCCCAACCACTGGCCCCAGCATTTT
J: TRBJ1-1; V: TRBV11-1; D: -; size: -; CDR3: CASSLAPNMWGTEAFF; DNA: TGTGCCAGCAGCTTAGCGCCTAATATGTGGGGTACTGAAGCTTTCTTT
J: TRBJ1-1; V: TRBV6-1; D: -; size: many; CDR3: CASRGGMTNTEAFF; DNA: TGTGCCAGCAGAGGGGGTATGACGAACACTGAAGCTTTCTTT
J: TRBJ1-5; V: TRBV6-1; D: -; size: few; CDR3: CASRGRIPWGNQPQHF; DNA: TGTGCCAGCAGAGGCCGGATACCCTGGGGCAATCAGCCCCAGCATTTT
J: TRBJ2-7; V: TRBV28; D: -; size: many; CDR3: CASSDLTKQYF; DNA: TGTGCCAGCAGTGATCTCACGAAGCAGTACTTC
J: TRBJ1-5; V: TRBV6-2/TRBV6-3; D: -; size: many; CDR3: CASSYPREGIQPQHF; DNA: TGTGCCAGCAGTTACCCCCGGGAGGGGATTCAGCCCCAGCATTTT
J: TRBJ1-1; V: TRBV29-1; D: TRBD1; size: -; CDR3: CSVDRGPVPEAFF; DNA: TGCAGCGTTGATAGGGGGCCTGTCCCTGAAGCTTTCTTT
J: TRBJ2-5; V: TRBV11-1; D: -; size: -; CDR3: CASSLATEETQYF; DNA: TGTGCCAGCAGCTTAGCCACGGAAGAGACCCAGTACTTC
J: TRBJ2-2; V: TRBV2; D: -; size: many; CDR3: CASSAATRLTTYTGELFF; DNA: TGTGCCAGCAGCGCCGCGACTAGACTAACAACCTACACCGGGGAGCTGTTTTTT
J: TRBJ1-3; V: TRBV30; D: -; size: many; CDR3: CAWSRRSRASGNTIYF; DNA: TGTGCCTGGAGCCGGAGGTCCAGGGCCTCTGGAAACACCATATATTTT
J: TRBJ1-5; V: TRBV6-2/TRBV6-3; D: -; size: -; CDR3: CASSYSYRNQFSNQPQHF; DNA: TGTGCCAGCAGTTACTCGTACAGGAACCAATTTAGCAATCAGCCCCAGCATTTT
J: TRBJ2-7; V: TRBV12-3/TRBV12-4; D: -; size: many; CDR3: CASRGNEGQQYF; DNA: TGTGCCAGCAGGGGGAATGAGGGCCAGCAGTACTTC
J: TRBJ1-1; V: TRBV20-1; D: TRBD1; size: many; CDR3: CSATGQGVTEAFF; DNA: TGCAGTGCCACAGGACAGGGGGTGACTGAAGCTTTCTTT
J: TRBJ2-5; V: TRBV6-2/TRBV6-3; D: -; size: -; CDR3: CASSYRMRQQRETQYF; DNA: TGTGCCAGCAGTTATAGGATGAGACAGCAACGGGAGACCCAGTACTTC
J: TRBJ2-5; V: TRBV19; D: TRBD2; size: few; CDR3: CASSLGLGGSGETQYF; DNA: TGTGCCAGTAGTCTAGGACTAGGAGGGTCGGGGGAGACCCAGTACTTC
J: TRBJ2-2; V: TRBV7-8; D: -; size: many; CDR3: CASSLVGRTVTGELFF; DNA: TGTGCCAGCAGCTTAGTCGGAAGGACAGTCACCGGGGAGCTGTTTTTT
J: TRBJ2-5; V: TRBV3-1; D: -; size: -; CDR3: CASSPRGTDGGTQYF; DNA: TGTGCCAGCAGCCCCCGTGGGACGGACGGGGGGACCCAGTACTTC
J: TRBJ2-7; V: TRBV9; D: -; size: many; CDR3: CASSVRDGYEQYF; DNA: TGTGCCAGCAGCGTTCGGGACGGCTACGAGCAGTACTTC
J: TRBJ2-2; V: TRBV11-3; D: -; size: many; CDR3: CASSFDGGNTGELFF; DNA: TGTGCCAGCAGCTTTGACGGGGGCAACACCGGGGAGCTGTTTTTT
J: TRBJ2-7; V: TRBV29-1; D: -; size: many; CDR3: CSVGQALGGEQYF; DNA: TGCAGCGTTGGGCAGGCCTTGGGGGGCGAGCAGTACTTC
J: TRBJ2-7; V: TRBV24-1; D: -; size: many; CDR3: CATSGGSYEQYF; DNA: TGTGCCACCAGTGGGGGCTCCTACGAGCAGTACTTC
J: TRBJ2-7; V: TRBV27; D: TRBD2; size: many; CDR3: CASSLSPSGRALGTYEQYF; DNA: TGTGCCAGCAGTTTATCGCCTAGCGGGAGGGCCCTCGGGACCTACGAGCAGTACTTC
J: TRBJ2-2; V: TRBV4-1; D: -; size: few; CDR3: CASSQDPGVGTGELFF; DNA: TGCGCCAGCAGCCAAGACCCCGGAGTTGGGACCGGGGAGCTGTTTTTT
J: TRBJ2-5; V: TRBV18; D: TRBD1; size: -; CDR3: CASSPRTGLGETQYF; DNA: TGTGCCAGCTCACCGAGGACAGGTCTGGGGGAGACCCAGTACTTC
J: TRBJ2-5; V: TRBV25-1; D: TRBD2; size: many; CDR3: CASSRVGGGETQYF; DNA: TGTGCCAGCAGCCGTGTCGGGGGGGGAGAGACCCAGTACTTC
J: TRBJ2-5; V: TRBV24-1; D: TRBD2; size: many; CDR3: CATSDSTSGSPHETQYF; DNA: TGTGCCACCAGTGATTCGACTAGCGGGAGCCCGCACGAGACCCAGTACTTC